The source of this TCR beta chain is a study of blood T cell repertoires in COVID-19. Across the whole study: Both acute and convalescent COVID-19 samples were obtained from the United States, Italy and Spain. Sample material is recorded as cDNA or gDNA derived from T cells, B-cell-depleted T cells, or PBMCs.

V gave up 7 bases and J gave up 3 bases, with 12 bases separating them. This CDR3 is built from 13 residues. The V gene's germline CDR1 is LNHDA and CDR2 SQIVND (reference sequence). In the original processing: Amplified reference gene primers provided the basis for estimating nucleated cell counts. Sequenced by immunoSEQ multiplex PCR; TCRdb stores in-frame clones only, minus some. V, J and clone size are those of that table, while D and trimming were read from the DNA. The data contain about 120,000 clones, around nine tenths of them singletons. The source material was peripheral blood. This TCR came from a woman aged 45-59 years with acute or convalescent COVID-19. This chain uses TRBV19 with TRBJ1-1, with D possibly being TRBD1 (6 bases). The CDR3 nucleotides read TGTGCCAGTACCCCAGGGGTTTACACTGAAGCTTTCTTT. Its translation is CASTPGVYTEAFF.